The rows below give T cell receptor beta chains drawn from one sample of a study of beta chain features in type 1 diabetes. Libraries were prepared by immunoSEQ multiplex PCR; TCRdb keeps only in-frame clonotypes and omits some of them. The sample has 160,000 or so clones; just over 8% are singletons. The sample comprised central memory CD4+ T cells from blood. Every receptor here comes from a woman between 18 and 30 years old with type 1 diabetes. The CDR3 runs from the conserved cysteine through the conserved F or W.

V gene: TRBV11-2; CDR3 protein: CASSFRPGAGGPYEQYF
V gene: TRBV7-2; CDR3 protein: CASRVSGGLNSPLHF
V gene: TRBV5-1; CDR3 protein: CASSADRPFPYEQYF
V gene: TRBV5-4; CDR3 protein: CASSFRLAGDTQYF
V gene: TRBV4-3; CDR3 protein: CASSGGGLQETQYF
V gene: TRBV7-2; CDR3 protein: CASSFGQGGTSGELFF
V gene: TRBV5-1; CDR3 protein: CASRLGLSSGETQYF
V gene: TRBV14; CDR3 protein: CASSQESRWREYRDTQYF
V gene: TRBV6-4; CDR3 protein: CASTLTGEDSNQPQHF
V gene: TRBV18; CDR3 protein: CASSRTSGKGNEQFF
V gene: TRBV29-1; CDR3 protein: CSVDQGPSYEQYF
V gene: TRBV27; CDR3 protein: CASSFRPRETQYF
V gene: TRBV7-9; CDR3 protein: CASSLAGGLEFF
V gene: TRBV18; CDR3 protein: CASSRREAGYEQYF
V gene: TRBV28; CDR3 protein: CASSVTTGAEKLFF
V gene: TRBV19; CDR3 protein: CASSETSGGDQETQYF
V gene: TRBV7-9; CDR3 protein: CASSQMGGSYNEQFF
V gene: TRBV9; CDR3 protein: CASSSFWGPGTNEQFF
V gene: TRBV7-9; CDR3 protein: CASSLERGGRYEQYF
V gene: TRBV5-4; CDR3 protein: CASSLRTSEYNEQFF
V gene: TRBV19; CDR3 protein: CASNPPTGQKNTGELFF
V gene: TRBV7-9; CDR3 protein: CASSLGGQGSKNIQYF
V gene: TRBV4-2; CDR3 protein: CASSQELTSGQETQYF
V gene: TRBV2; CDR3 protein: CASSLAWRGGTDTQYF
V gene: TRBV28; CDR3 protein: CASIRGGINQPQHF
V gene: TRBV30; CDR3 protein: CAWNGDGDTQYF
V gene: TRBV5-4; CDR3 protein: CASSQRQGDLPEQYF
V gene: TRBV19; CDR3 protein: CASRAGLAGASETQYF
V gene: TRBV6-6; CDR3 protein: CASSSGVAYEQYF
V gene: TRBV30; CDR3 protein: CAWSGGYEQYF
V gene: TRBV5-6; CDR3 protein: CASSGVGPQGTQYF
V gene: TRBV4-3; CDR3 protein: CASSQDAAGQNYGYTF
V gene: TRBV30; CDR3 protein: CAWSDPGRETQYF
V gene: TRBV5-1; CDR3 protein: CASSALQGGDYNEQFF
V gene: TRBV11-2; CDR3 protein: CASSLDLAAANTEAFF
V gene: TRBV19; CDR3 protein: CASSSHRQGALEQFF
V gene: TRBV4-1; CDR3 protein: CASSHWDRPDTQYF
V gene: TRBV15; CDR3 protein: CATSRDFQLAKAHEQYF
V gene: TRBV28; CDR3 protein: CASSYGQNTEAFF
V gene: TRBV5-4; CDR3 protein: CASSLSLASSYEQYF
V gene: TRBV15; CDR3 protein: CATSRDPGVTYEQYF
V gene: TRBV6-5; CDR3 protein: CASSYAGTNTGELFF
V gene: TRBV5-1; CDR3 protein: CASSQSGERETQYF
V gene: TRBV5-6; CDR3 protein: CASSLVAGRSGANVLTF
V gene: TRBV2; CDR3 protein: CASSLADTQYF
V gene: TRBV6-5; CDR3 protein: CASSVTGGASQFF
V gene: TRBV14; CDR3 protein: CASSQGLAAPRQETQYF
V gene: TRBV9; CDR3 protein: CASSVGVRSQETQYF
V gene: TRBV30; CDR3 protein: CAWRPGTSARGETQYF
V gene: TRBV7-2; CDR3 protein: CASSPQLGEENYGYTF
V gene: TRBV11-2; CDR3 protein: CASSLERSYEQYF
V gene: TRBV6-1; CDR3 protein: CASSESGEPTDTQYF